Listed below are T cell receptor beta chains from one sample, sequenced in a study of OX40 agonist ivuxolimab in advanced cancers. Assay: immunoSEQ multiplex PCR; the TCRdb copy retains only in-frame clones and omits some. Of some 50,000 clones in the sample, about 88% were seen once. Sequences were derived from CD4+ or CD8+ T cells sorted from blood, sampled in a trial of the OX40 agonist ivuxolimab. All receptors derive from an adult with an advanced solid tumor such as melanoma, head and neck, liver or kidney cancer. Each CDR3 is given with its conserved first and last residue. A D gene is named only where the DNA matches it firmly. The size entry is marked missing in some rows and otherwise reads once, few, many or a size class.

v_gene,abundance,j_gene,d_gene,CDR3aa,CDR3nt
TRBV5-1,NA,TRBJ1-6,NA,CASSLGGTRNSPLHF,TGCGCCAGCAGCTTGGGTGGGACGAGGAATTCACCCCTCCACTTT
TRBV4-1,NA,TRBJ2-1,TRBD2,CASSQWGSGISYNEQFF,TGCGCCAGCAGCCAATGGGGGAGCGGGATCTCCTACAATGAGCAGTTCTTC
TRBV9,NA,TRBJ2-1,TRBD2,CASSVGTSGRRKGYEQFF,TGTGCCAGCAGCGTAGGGACTAGCGGGAGGAGGAAAGGTTATGAGCAGTTCTTC
TRBV28,NA,TRBJ1-5,TRBD1,CAASGGSPINQPQHF,TGTGCCGCCTCAGGGGGGAGTCCTATCAATCAGCCCCAGCATTTT
TRBV11-3,NA,TRBJ2-5,TRBD2,CASSPPGGLAEETQYF,TGTGCCAGCAGCCCCCCTGGGGGACTAGCGGAAGAGACCCAGTACTTC
TRBV5-6,NA,TRBJ2-3,NA,CASSSGRVTDTQYF,TGTGCCAGCAGCTCGGGCCGGGTCACAGATACGCAGTATTTT
TRBV25-1,NA,TRBJ2-1,NA,CASSEVFGAQFF,TGTGCCAGCAGTGAAGTCTTCGGGGCGCAGTTCTTC
TRBV30,NA,TRBJ2-7,TRBD1,CAWSSGTGFHEQYF,TGTGCCTGGAGTTCCGGGACAGGGTTCCACGAGCAGTACTTC
TRBV18,once,TRBJ2-5,NA,CASSPWTADEETQYF,TGTGCCAGCTCACCCTGGACAGCGGATGAAGAGACCCAGTACTTC
TRBV7-8,NA,TRBJ1-5,NA,CASSQYGQNSYNQPQHF,TGTGCCAGCAGCCAGTACGGACAAAACAGTTACAATCAGCCCCAGCATTTT
TRBV19,few,TRBJ1-5,NA,CASSRGRQPQHF,TGTGCCAGTAGTAGGGGGCGTCAGCCCCAGCATTTT
TRBV5-8,NA,TRBJ2-5,NA,CASSFVRAETQYF,TGTGCCAGCAGCTTTGTCAGGGCAGAGACCCAGTACTTC
TRBV2,NA,TRBJ2-2,NA,CASSDPPNTGELFF,TGTGCCAGCAGTGATCCCCCGAACACCGGGGAGCTGTTTTTT
TRBV4-2,NA,TRBJ2-5,TRBD2,CASSQDGSGRGEETQYF,TGTGCCAGCAGCCAAGACGGTAGCGGGAGGGGGGAGGAGACCCAGTACTTC
TRBV5-4,NA,TRBJ2-7,NA,CASSLAGTEAYEQYF,TGTGCCAGCAGCTTGGCCGGCACAGAGGCCTACGAGCAGTACTTC
TRBV5-1,NA,TRBJ1-2,TRBD1,CASSLTGQGATNYGYTF,TGCGCCAGCAGCTTGACCGGACAGGGCGCAACTAACTATGGCTACACCTTC
TRBV12-2,NA,TRBJ2-3,NA,CASRCPLALRSNTQYF,TGTGCAAGTCGCTGCCCCCTAGCGCTACGGTCGAATACGCAGTATTTT
TRBV5-4,NA,TRBJ2-7,TRBD2,CASSLERGYEQYF,TGTGCCAGCAGCTTAGAGCGGGGCTACGAGCAGTACTTC
TRBV7-9,NA,TRBJ2-5,TRBD2,CASSPGLAGPFQETQYF,TGTGCCAGCAGCCCTGGACTAGCGGGACCCTTTCAAGAGACCCAGTACTTC
TRBV5-1,NA,TRBJ2-1,NA,CASRPPGTWYNEQFF,TGCGCCAGCAGACCTCCCGGGACTTGGTACAATGAGCAGTTCTTC
TRBV6-1,NA,TRBJ2-7,NA,CASSEEGGNLYEQYF,TGTGCCAGCAGTGAAGAGGGTGGGAATCTGTACGAGCAGTACTTC
TRBV27,NA,TRBJ2-1,TRBD2,CASSTRLAVGTNEQFF,TGTGCCAGCAGTACGAGACTAGCAGTGGGTACAAATGAGCAGTTCTTC
TRBV5-6,NA,TRBJ2-7,TRBD2,CASSLLSGIGYEQYF,TGTGCCAGCAGCTTACTTAGCGGGATCGGGTACGAGCAGTACTTC
TRBV29-1,NA,TRBJ2-2,NA,CSVSQGGGELFF,TGCAGCGTCAGCCAGGGGGGCGGGGAGCTGTTTTTT
TRBV5-1,NA,TRBJ2-5,TRBD1,CASSFGTGSGETQYF,TGCGCCAGCAGCTTCGGGACAGGGTCCGGAGAGACCCAGTACTTC
TRBV14,few,TRBJ1-5,NA,CASSQGGNQPQHF,TGTGCCAGCAGCCAAGGGGGCAATCAGCCCCAGCATTTT